This is a list of T cell receptor beta chains from one sample in a study of identical twins. TCRdb reprocessed the 5' RACE reads via MiXCR and lists one record per CDR3 protein. The sample has 510,000 or so distinct CDR3 sequences; roughly 15% are singletons. The same data also went into a second study, on yellow fever vaccine responses in identical twins.

Sequencing was carried out using CD4+ T cells sorted from blood. The receptors were gathered from a woman under 30 in good health. Each CDR3 is given with its conserved first and last residue. The D gene is left open where the match is weak. Only part of the rows carry a size: once, few, many, or a class if the clone is expanded.

v_gene: TRBV12-3/TRBV12-4
abundance: few
d_gene: -
j_gene: TRBJ2-7
CDR3aa: CASSLNSLRSDEQYF
CDR3nt: TGTGCCAGCAGTTTAAACAGCCTGCGGTCCGACGAGCAGTACTTC

v_gene: TRBV6-2/TRBV6-3
abundance: few
d_gene: -
j_gene: TRBJ1-1
CDR3aa: CASRPAMGRKNTEAFF
CDR3nt: TGTGCCAGCAGGCCGGCCATGGGACGGAAGAACACTGAAGCTTTCTTT

v_gene: TRBV7-9
abundance: -
d_gene: TRBD2
j_gene: TRBJ2-1
CDR3aa: CASSLELAGGNEQFF
CDR3nt: TGTGCCAGCAGCTTAGAACTAGCGGGAGGGAATGAGCAGTTCTTC

v_gene: TRBV2
abundance: -
d_gene: -
j_gene: TRBJ2-2
CDR3aa: CASSDEGGDTGELFF
CDR3nt: TGTGCCAGCAGTGATGAGGGGGGGGACACCGGGGAGCTGTTTTTT

v_gene: TRBV3-1
abundance: -
d_gene: TRBD2
j_gene: TRBJ2-7
CDR3aa: CASSQAGVETSGSTDEQYF
CDR3nt: TGTGCCAGCAGCCAAGCGGGGGTTGAGACTAGCGGGAGTACCGACGAGCAGTACTTC

v_gene: TRBV2
abundance: -
d_gene: -
j_gene: TRBJ2-2
CDR3aa: CASKPDATNTGELFF
CDR3nt: TGTGCCAGCAAACCTGACGCTACGAACACCGGGGAGCTGTTTTTT

v_gene: TRBV20-1
abundance: -
d_gene: -
j_gene: TRBJ2-7
CDR3aa: CCARAAGGTVASSYEQYF
CDR3nt: TGCTGTGCTAGAGCCGCAGGCGGGACAGTCGCTTCATCCTACGAGCAGTACTTC

v_gene: TRBV7-6
abundance: -
d_gene: TRBD2
j_gene: TRBJ2-2
CDR3aa: CASSLLLAGQNTGELFF
CDR3nt: TGTGCCAGCAGCTTACTGTTAGCGGGCCAGAACACCGGGGAGCTGTTTTTT

v_gene: TRBV5-1
abundance: many
d_gene: TRBD1
j_gene: TRBJ2-7
CDR3aa: CASSLGGTERNEQYF
CDR3nt: TGCGCCAGCAGCTTGGGGGGGACAGAGCGGAACGAGCAGTACTTC

v_gene: TRBV10-3
abundance: -
d_gene: TRBD1
j_gene: TRBJ2-7
CDR3aa: CAISPGQGLSSEQYF
CDR3nt: TGTGCCATCAGTCCGGGACAGGGATTAAGCTCCGAGCAGTACTTC

v_gene: TRBV20-1
abundance: -
d_gene: -
j_gene: TRBJ2-2
CDR3aa: CGASTSSAGELFF
CDR3nt: TGCGGTGCTAGCACTAGCTCTGCCGGGGAGCTGTTTTTT

v_gene: TRBV24-1
abundance: -
d_gene: TRBD2
j_gene: TRBJ2-1
CDR3aa: CAKTGGPDNEQFF
CDR3nt: TGTGCCAAGACGGGAGGGCCGGACAATGAGCAGTTCTTC

v_gene: TRBV24-1
abundance: few
d_gene: -
j_gene: TRBJ2-3
CDR3aa: CATSDGPTAAATDTQYF
CDR3nt: TGTGCCACCAGTGATGGTCCCACGGCGGCAGCCACAGATACGCAGTATTTT

v_gene: TRBV14
abundance: many
d_gene: -
j_gene: TRBJ2-1
CDR3aa: CASSQAFEQFF
CDR3nt: TGTGCCAGCAGCCAAGCCTTTGAGCAGTTCTTC

v_gene: TRBV5-1
abundance: many
d_gene: -
j_gene: TRBJ2-1
CDR3aa: CASSLAKGTFLNEQFF
CDR3nt: TGCGCCAGCAGCTTGGCCAAGGGGACTTTTCTGAATGAGCAGTTCTTC

v_gene: TRBV20-1
abundance: few
d_gene: -
j_gene: TRBJ2-3
CDR3aa: CSANKRGGTDTQYF
CDR3nt: TGCAGTGCGAATAAGAGGGGGGGGACAGATACGCAGTATTTT

v_gene: TRBV29-1
abundance: few
d_gene: TRBD2
j_gene: TRBJ2-1
CDR3aa: CSSGLAGVYNEQFF
CDR3nt: TGCAGCAGCGGACTAGCGGGAGTTTACAATGAGCAGTTCTTC

v_gene: TRBV9
abundance: few
d_gene: -
j_gene: TRBJ1-5
CDR3aa: CASSVGSGDHQPQHF
CDR3nt: TGTGCCAGCAGCGTAGGTTCGGGGGACCATCAGCCCCAGCATTTT

v_gene: TRBV10-3
abundance: -
d_gene: -
j_gene: TRBJ2-2
CDR3aa: CAIIGGLSTGELFF
CDR3nt: TGTGCCATCATTGGTGGGTTGAGCACCGGGGAGCTGTTTTTT

v_gene: TRBV28
abundance: few
d_gene: -
j_gene: TRBJ2-4
CDR3aa: CASSPRGPDKNIQYF
CDR3nt: TGTGCCAGCAGTCCAAGAGGGCCGGACAAAAACATTCAGTACTTC

v_gene: TRBV5-5
abundance: -
d_gene: -
j_gene: TRBJ2-1
CDR3aa: CASSSVQGSYNEQFF
CDR3nt: TGTGCCAGCAGCTCGGTGCAGGGGTCTTACAATGAGCAGTTCTTC

v_gene: TRBV12-3/TRBV12-4
abundance: -
d_gene: TRBD2
j_gene: TRBJ2-2
CDR3aa: CASSLLAGSGELFF
CDR3nt: TGTGCCAGCAGTTTACTAGCGGGGTCCGGGGAGCTGTTTTTT

v_gene: TRBV3-1
abundance: few
d_gene: TRBD1
j_gene: TRBJ1-6
CDR3aa: CASSQQQGSPLHF
CDR3nt: TGTGCCAGCAGCCAGCAACAGGGGTCACCCCTCCACTTT

v_gene: TRBV7-2
abundance: few
d_gene: TRBD2
j_gene: TRBJ2-3
CDR3aa: CASSAVAGGTDTQYF
CDR3nt: TGTGCCAGCAGCGCTGTAGCGGGGGGCACAGATACGCAGTATTTT

v_gene: TRBV5-1
abundance: -
d_gene: -
j_gene: TRBJ1-4
CDR3aa: CASSGVGDRTKLFF
CDR3nt: TGCGCCAGCAGCGGGGTCGGCGATCGGACCAAACTGTTTTTT

v_gene: TRBV20-1
abundance: few
d_gene: -
j_gene: TRBJ2-7
CDR3aa: CSGSNPGQSSYEQYF
CDR3nt: TGCAGTGGGAGTAACCCTGGACAGTCCTCCTACGAGCAGTACTTC

v_gene: TRBV5-1
abundance: few
d_gene: TRBD2
j_gene: TRBJ2-3
CDR3aa: CASNPLAGSDTQYF
CDR3nt: TGCGCCAGCAACCCACTAGCGGGGTCAGATACGCAGTATTTT

v_gene: TRBV29-1
abundance: -
d_gene: TRBD2
j_gene: TRBJ2-1
CDR3aa: CSVGEGLNEQFF
CDR3nt: TGCAGCGTTGGGGAGGGCCTTAATGAGCAGTTCTTC

v_gene: TRBV10-3
abundance: -
d_gene: TRBD2
j_gene: TRBJ2-5
CDR3aa: CAISGKRTSGTETQYF
CDR3nt: TGTGCCATCAGTGGTAAGAGGACTAGCGGGACGGAGACCCAGTACTTC

v_gene: TRBV5-1
abundance: -
d_gene: -
j_gene: TRBJ2-1
CDR3aa: CASKEEGANGWEQFF
CDR3nt: TGCGCCAGCAAGGAGGAGGGGGCCAACGGTTGGGAGCAGTTCTTC

v_gene: TRBV10-3
abundance: -
d_gene: TRBD2
j_gene: TRBJ2-3
CDR3aa: CAISEYGTSGGVSTDTQYF
CDR3nt: TGTGCCATCAGTGAGTACGGGACTAGCGGGGGAGTTAGCACAGATACGCAGTATTTT